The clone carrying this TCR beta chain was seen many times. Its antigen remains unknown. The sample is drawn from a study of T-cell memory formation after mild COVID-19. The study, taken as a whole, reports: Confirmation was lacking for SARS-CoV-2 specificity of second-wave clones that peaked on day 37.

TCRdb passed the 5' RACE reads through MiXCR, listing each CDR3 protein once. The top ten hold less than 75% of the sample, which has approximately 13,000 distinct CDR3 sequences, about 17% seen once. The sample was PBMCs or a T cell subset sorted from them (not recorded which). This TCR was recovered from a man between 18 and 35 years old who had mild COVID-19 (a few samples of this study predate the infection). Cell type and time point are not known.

The CDR3 sequence is CASLGRGTGELFF. The DNA for the CDR3 is TGTGCCAGCCTCGGACGGGGCACCGGGGAGCTGTTTTTT. This chain uses TRBV6-5 with TRBJ2-2; D might be TRBD2 (5 bases). This CDR3 region has 13 residues. Deletions cut 8 bases from V and 4 bases from J, with 11 bases between. The germline V gene has CDR1 MNHEY and CDR2 SVGAGI.